This T cell receptor beta chain was sequenced for a study of STAT5B mutations in CD4+ large granular lymphocyte leukemia. Of note for this clone: Its antigen is undetermined.

The germline V and J ends were trimmed by 8 bases and 2 bases, with 7 bases remaining between them. The CDR3 has 12 amino acids. Germline-derived CDR1 and CDR2 are SNHLY and FYNNEI. Study results and limitations: TRBV06-family usage was enriched in top patient clones (8/27) versus controls (2/35). Without putative leukemic clones, patient CD4-sorted repertoires remained more clonal than healthy CD4+ repertoires.

The assay was run at survey level. Source study methods: Lowest detectable productive clonotype frequency was 2.59 x 10-5. Method: immunoSEQ multiplex PCR; TCRdb's copy keeps in-frame clones and lacks some. Clone size and V and J calls were adopted from that table, with D and trimming inferred from the DNA. Of around 31,000 clones listed, approximately 70% are singletons. This clonotype was obtained from a human donor in good health. The rearrangement joins TRBV2 to TRBJ2-1; D possibly corresponds to TRBD2 (6 bases). The sample taken for sequencing was CD4+ T cells from blood buffy coats. The CDR3 DNA reads TGTGCCAGCCCGGGGGCCTACAATGAGCAGTTCTTC. Its translation is CASPGAYNEQFF.